A selection of T cell receptor beta chains follows, all from one sample in a study of the immune and genomic landscape of osteosarcoma. Assay: immunoSEQ multiplex PCR; the TCRdb copy retains only in-frame clones and omits some. The sample includes about 5,300 clones, over 65% seen only once; the top ten take roughly 6.2%. The sample was osteosarcoma tumor tissue from the lung. The receptors come from a human donor with osteosarcoma. Each CDR3 is given with its conserved first and last residue. Fields, in order: D gene, V gene, clone size, J gene, CDR3 DNA, CDR3 protein. D genes are given only for firm matches. The size entry is marked missing in some rows and otherwise reads once, few, many or a size class.

>-|TRBV2|once|TRBJ2-7
TGTGCCAGCAGTGACGACAGGTTCCCCACCTACGAGCAGTACTTC
CASSDDRFPTYEQYF
>-|TRBV19|-|TRBJ1-4
TGTGCCAGTAGTATTTTAGGGGCAACTAATGAAAAACTGTTTTTT
CASSILGATNEKLFF
>-|TRBV27|-|TRBJ2-7
TGTGCCAGCAGCTCAAACAGTGGGGGGGAGCAGTACTTC
CASSSNSGGEQYF
>TRBD1|TRBV7-9|-|TRBJ2-2
TGTGCCAGCAGCTGGGGACAGGGGGCGAGCGGCGGGGAGCTGTTTTTT
CASSWGQGASGGELFF
>-|TRBV2|-|TRBJ2-7
TGTGCCGGCAGAACGGGCCCTCGCGAGCAGTACTTC
CAGRTGPREQYF
>-|TRBV5-4|-|TRBJ2-5
TGTGCCAGCAGCTTGCAGGGCGCCCAGGAGACCCAGTACTTC
CASSLQGAQETQYF
>-|TRBV11-3|-|TRBJ2-7
TGTGCCAGCAGCTTAGCCCTCCCATCCTACGAGCAGTACTTC
CASSLALPSYEQYF
>-|TRBV4-1|-|TRBJ2-7
TGCGCCAGCAGCCAACGGGAGAAAGCGGTCGAGCAGTACTTC
CASSQREKAVEQYF
>-|TRBV6-6|-|TRBJ1-1
TGTGCCAGCAGTTACTCAACCAGCCTGAACACTGAAGCTTTCTTT
CASSYSTSLNTEAFF
>-|TRBV30|few|TRBJ2-7
TGTGCCTGGAGTGGAAGAGGCGAGCAGTACTTC
CAWSGRGEQYF
>TRBD1|TRBV7-2|-|TRBJ2-1
TGTGCCAGCAGTTCAGGGGGCGGCCCTGAGCAGTTCTTC
CASSSGGGPEQFF
>TRBD2|TRBV5-1|-|TRBJ2-5
TGCGCCAGCAGCTCGACTAGCCGGCAAGAGACCCAGTACTTC
CASSSTSRQETQYF
>-|TRBV12-2|-|TRBJ2-5
TGTGCAAGGGTGGGGGATCCAGTCCCAAAACTTCAAGAGACCCAGTACTTC
CARVGDPVPKLQETQYF
>-|TRBV5-1|-|TRBJ2-2
TGCGCCAGCAGCTTGGGGAGGAACACCGGGGAGCTGTTTTTT
CASSLGRNTGELFF
>TRBD2|TRBV29-1|-|TRBJ2-2
TGCAGCGTTGAAGAAGGTAGCGGGAGGGGCACCGGGGAGCTGTTTTTT
CSVEEGSGRGTGELFF
>TRBD2|TRBV29-1|-|TRBJ2-2
TGCAGCGTGGCGTTATGCGGGAGCTGGCACCGGGGAGCTGTTTTT
CSVALCGSWHRGAVF
>-|TRBV10-3|-|TRBJ1-1
TGTGCCATCAGTGAGCGGCAGGGGTTCACTGAAGCTTTCTTT
CAISERQGFTEAFF
>-|TRBV28|-|TRBJ1-1
TGTGCCAGCAGGAACCAAGGGCTCTCGCGGAGCACTGAAGCTTTCTTT
CASRNQGLSRSTEAFF
>-|TRBV11-3|few|TRBJ1-2
TGTGCCAGCAGCTTGGCCGGGGGAGGGGGCTATGGCTACACCTTC
CASSLAGGGGYGYTF
>TRBD2|TRBV11-2|-|TRBJ2-2
TGTGCCAGCAGCCCGGGACTAGCGGAGGGGAACACCGGGGAGCTGTTTTTT
CASSPGLAEGNTGELFF
>-|TRBV29-1|-|TRBJ2-7
TGCAGCGCCTGGGGGCAGGGGTACGAGCAGTACTTC
CSAWGQGYEQYF